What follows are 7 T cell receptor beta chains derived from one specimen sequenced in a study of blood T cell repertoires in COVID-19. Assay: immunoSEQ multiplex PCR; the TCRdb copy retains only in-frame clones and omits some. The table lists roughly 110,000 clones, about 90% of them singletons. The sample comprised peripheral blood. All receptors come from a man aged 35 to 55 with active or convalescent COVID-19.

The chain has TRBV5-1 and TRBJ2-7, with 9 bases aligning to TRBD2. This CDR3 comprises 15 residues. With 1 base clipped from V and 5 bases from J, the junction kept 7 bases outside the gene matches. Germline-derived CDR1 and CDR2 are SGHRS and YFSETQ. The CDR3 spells CASSLNSGRSHEQYF. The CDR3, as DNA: TGCGCCAGCAGCTTGAATAGCGGGAGATCTCACGAGCAGTACTTC.

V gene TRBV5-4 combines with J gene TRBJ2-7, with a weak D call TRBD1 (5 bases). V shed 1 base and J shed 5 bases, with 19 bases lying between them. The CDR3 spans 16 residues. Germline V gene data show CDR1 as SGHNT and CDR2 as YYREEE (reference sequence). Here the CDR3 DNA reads TGTGCCAGCAGCTTGAAAGTAGGCCAGGGATTCGACGAGCAGTACTTC. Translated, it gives CASSLKVGQGFDEQYF.

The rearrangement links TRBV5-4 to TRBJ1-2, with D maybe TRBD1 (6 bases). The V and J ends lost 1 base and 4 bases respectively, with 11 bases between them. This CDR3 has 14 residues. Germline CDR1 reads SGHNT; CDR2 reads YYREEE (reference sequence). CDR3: CASSLHREGYGYTF. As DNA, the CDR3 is TGTGCCAGCAGCTTGCACAGGGAAGGCTATGGCTACACCTTC.

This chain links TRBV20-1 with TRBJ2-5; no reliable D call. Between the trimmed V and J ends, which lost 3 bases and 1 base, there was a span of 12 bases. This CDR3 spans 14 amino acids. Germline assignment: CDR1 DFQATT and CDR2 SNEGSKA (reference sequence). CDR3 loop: CSASSRVAQETQYF. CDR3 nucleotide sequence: TGCAGTGCTAGTTCCCGGGTAGCCCAAGAGACCCAGTACTTC.

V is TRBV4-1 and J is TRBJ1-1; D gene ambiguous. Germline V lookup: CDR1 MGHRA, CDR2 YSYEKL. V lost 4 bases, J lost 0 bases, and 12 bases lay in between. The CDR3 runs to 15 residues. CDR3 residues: CASSRRELMNTEAFF. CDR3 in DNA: TGCGCCAGCAGCCGGCGGGAACTCATGAACACTGAAGCTTTCTTT.

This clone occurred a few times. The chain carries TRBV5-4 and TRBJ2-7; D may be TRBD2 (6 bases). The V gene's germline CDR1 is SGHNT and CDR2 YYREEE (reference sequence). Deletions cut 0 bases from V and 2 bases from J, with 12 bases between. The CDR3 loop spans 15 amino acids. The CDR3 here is CASSLDGSLTYEQYF. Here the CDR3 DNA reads TGTGCCAGCAGCTTGGACGGGAGTCTTACCTACGAGCAGTACTTC.

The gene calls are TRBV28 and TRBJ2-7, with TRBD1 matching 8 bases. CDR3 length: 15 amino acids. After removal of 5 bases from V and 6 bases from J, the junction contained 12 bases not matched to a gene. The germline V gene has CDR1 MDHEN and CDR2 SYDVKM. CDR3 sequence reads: CASSPTGQGRREQYF. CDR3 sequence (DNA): TGTGCCAGCAGTCCAACTGGACAGGGACGGCGCGAGCAGTACTTC. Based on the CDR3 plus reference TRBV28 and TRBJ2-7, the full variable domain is DVKVTQSSRYLVKRTGEKVFLECVQDMDHENMFWYRQDPGLGLRLIYFSYDVKMKEKGDIPEGYSVSREKKERFSLILESASTNQTSMYLCASSPTGQGRREQYFGPGTRLTVT.